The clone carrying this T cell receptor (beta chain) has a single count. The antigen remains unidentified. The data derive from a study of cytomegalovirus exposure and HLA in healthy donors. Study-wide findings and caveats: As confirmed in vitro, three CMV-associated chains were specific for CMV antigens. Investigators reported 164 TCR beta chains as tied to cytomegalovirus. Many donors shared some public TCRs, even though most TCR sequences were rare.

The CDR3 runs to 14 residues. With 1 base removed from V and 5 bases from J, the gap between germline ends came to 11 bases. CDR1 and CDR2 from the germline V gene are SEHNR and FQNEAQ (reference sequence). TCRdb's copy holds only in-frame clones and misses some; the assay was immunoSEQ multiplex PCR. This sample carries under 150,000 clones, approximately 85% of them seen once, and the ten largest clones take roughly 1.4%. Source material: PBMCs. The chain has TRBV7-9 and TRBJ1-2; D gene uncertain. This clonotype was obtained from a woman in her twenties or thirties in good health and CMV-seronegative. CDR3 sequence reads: CASSLGETPYGYTF. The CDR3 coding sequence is TGTGCCAGCAGCTTAGGGGAGACCCCTTATGGCTACACCTTC.